This entry features one T cell receptor beta chain sequence. As yet, its antigen is unknown. The repertoire was sequenced with immunoSEQ multiplex PCR; TCRdb's copy has only in-frame clones and lacks some. The table has approximately 350,000 clones, 83% seen once; the top ten hold almost 7.5%. This record belongs to a study of Ad26.COV2.S vaccination and SARS-CoV-2 variants. Study-level information: COV1001, an Ad26.COV2.S trial, supplied this vaccine-arm donor. The study gave Ad26.COV2.S intramuscularly, once or twice 56 days apart.

Broader study findings: People who got the vaccine had more spike-specific TCR breadth than people who got placebo. After vaccination, substantial breadth of spike-specific CD8+ and CD4+ responses was reported.

V was pared by 4 bases and J by 2 bases, with 3 bases of the junction left unmatched. CDR1 SGDLS and CDR2 YYNGEE come from the germline V gene. The CDR3 is made up of 15 amino acids. The treatment was: some 19 received Ad26.COV2.S at low or high dose, single or two shots; about five received placebo; per-sample allocation not given. Material that was analyzed had been drawn on day 63 after the first vaccine or placebo injection. The sample was peripheral blood, taken in a trial of Ad26.COV2.S vaccine versus placebo. The clonotype comes from a person aged 18 to 65 who received the Ad26.COV2.S COVID-19 vaccine or a placebo. V is TRBV9 and J is TRBJ2-6, with 7 bases fitting TRBD1. CDR3 DNA: TGTGCCAGCAGCCCCCAGGGGGCTGGGGCCAACGTCCTGACTTTC. It encodes CASSPQGAGANVLTF.